The 32 T cell receptor beta chains in this list originate from one sample, sequenced in a study of blood T cell repertoires in COVID-19. TCRdb's table, derived via immunoSEQ multiplex PCR, lists solely in-frame clones and lacks some. The table records about 280,000 clones, around nine tenths of them present only once. Sample: peripheral blood. These receptors were collected from a man aged 35 to 55 with active or convalescent COVID-19.

CDR3 loop: CASSQGTAYGYTF. The CDR3 DNA reads as TGTGCCAGCAGCCAGGGGACCGCCTATGGCTACACCTTC. The chain employs TRBV5-6 and TRBJ1-2; D is perhaps TRBD1 (6 bases). Germline lookup yields CDR1 SGHDT and CDR2 YYEEEE. The CDR3 has 13 amino acids. V was cut by 4 bases and J by 4 bases, with 11 bases left in between.

This chain links TRBV6-6 with TRBJ1-1, with D unclear. The V and J ends lost 7 bases and 4 bases respectively, with 16 bases between them. Germline CDR1 reads MNHNY; CDR2 reads SVGAGI (reference sequence). This CDR3 is 14 amino acids long. CDR3 sequence: CASTIPNRGTEAFF. The CDR3 DNA is TGTGCCAGCACGATCCCCAACCGAGGCACTGAAGCTTTCTTT.

The V call is TRBV19, the J call TRBJ1-2; 9 positions agree with TRBD1. Germline-derived CDR1 and CDR2 are LNHDA and SQIVND (reference sequence). This CDR3 is 15 amino acids long. V gave up 11 bases and J gave up 4 bases; unmatched junction bases: 14. Here the CDR3 DNA reads TGTGCCGCGGGTAGGACAGGGGATATGGGCTATGGCTACACCTTC. Translating it yields CAAGRTGDMGYGYTF.

The chain is built from TRBV29-1 and TRBJ2-7; weak D call: TRBD1 (6 bases). V lost 7 bases and J lost 8, with 18 bases in between. The CDR3 is 12 residues long. In germline, CDR1 is SQVTM, CDR2 ANQGSEA. CDR3 sequence reads: CSAYDSGTQQYF. The CDR3 DNA is TGCAGCGCCTACGATTCCGGGACACAGCAGTACTTC.

The chain links TRBV6-5 to TRBJ1-6; weak D call: TRBD1 (5 bases). Trimming cost V 7 bases and J 9 bases, with 16 bases left between them. The length of the CDR3 is 14 residues. Germline V gene lookup returns CDR1 MNHEY and CDR2 SVGAGI. CDR3 in amino acids: CASIGAQGGSPLHF. The CDR3 DNA reads TGTGCCAGCATAGGGGCGCAGGGTGGTTCACCCCTCCACTTT.

This sequence joins TRBV13 and TRBJ1-1; 7 bases are a match to TRBD1. There are 11 residues in the CDR3. V shed 5 bases and J 10 bases; nucleotides not matched to a gene: 4. From germline, CDR1 is PRHDT and CDR2 FYEKMQ (reference sequence). CDR3 amino acids: CASSLQGRAFF. CDR3 nucleotide sequence: TGTGCCAGCAGCCTACAGGGGCGAGCTTTCTTT.

The rearrangement links TRBV7-6 to TRBJ2-7; D gene ambiguous. The germline V and J ends were trimmed by 4 bases and 3 bases, with 16 bases remaining between them. From germline, CDR1 is SGHVS and CDR2 FNYEAQ. The CDR3 length is 15 residues. CDR3: CASSSAFSRVYEQYF. The CDR3 region has the DNA TGTGCCAGCAGCTCAGCGTTTAGTCGGGTCTACGAGCAGTACTTC.

This clone came up once. The CDR3 here is CASSLAQDTYEQYF. In DNA form, the CDR3 reads TGTGCCAGCAGCTTAGCCCAGGACACCTACGAGCAGTACTTC. V is TRBV7-9 and J is TRBJ2-7; possibly TRBD1 for D (5 bases). Trimming pared 0 bases from V and 2 bases from J, leaving 8 bases between. Looked up from germline, CDR1 is SEHNR and CDR2 is FQNEAQ (reference sequence). CDR3 length equals 14 residues.

The rearrangement links TRBV9 to TRBJ2-3, with 8 nucleotides matching TRBD2. CDR3 length: 17 amino acids. Germline-derived CDR1 and CDR2 are SGDLS and YYNGEE. V lost 4 bases and J lost 2; bases outside the gene matches: 12. CDR3 loop: CASSSTKARGVTDTQYF. CDR3 sequence (DNA): TGTGCCAGCAGCTCAACCAAGGCGCGGGGGGTCACAGATACGCAGTATTTT.

V is TRBV6-5 and J is TRBJ1-5; TRBD1 might be the D (5 bases). Germline values: CDR1 MNHEY, CDR2 SVGAGI. The CDR3 runs 14 residues. V lost 5 bases and J lost 0, with 8 bases in between. CDR3 loop: CASSRQFSNQPQHF. CDR3 sequence (DNA): TGTGCCAGCAGTCGACAGTTTAGCAATCAGCCCCAGCATTTT.

This chain connects TRBV29-1 to TRBJ2-5; tentative D call: TRBD1 (8 bases). Germline values: CDR1 SQVTM, CDR2 ANQGSEA. The ends were cut back, 7 bases at V and 4 bases at J, with 16 bases in the middle. This CDR3 spans 13 amino acids. The CDR3 spells CSANRGGGETQYF. CDR3 nucleotide sequence: TGCAGCGCGAACAGGGGGGGTGGAGAGACCCAGTACTTC.

The V gene is TRBV30, the J gene TRBJ1-3, with 7 positions matching TRBD1. The V segment lost 0 bases and the J segment 4 bases; nucleotides outside the gene matches: 0. CDR3 length: 13 amino acids. Germline-derived CDR1 and CDR2 are GTSNPN and SVGIG (reference sequence). The CDR3 region has the DNA TGTGCCTGGAGTGTACAGGGGGGAAACACCATATATTTT. This codes for CAWSVQGGNTIYF.

The chain has TRBV9 and TRBJ2-1; 9 nucleotides line up with TRBD1. The CDR3 is 16 residues long. Trimming at V came to 3 bases and at J to 3 bases, leaving 7 bases not matched to a gene. Germline V gene lookup returns CDR1 SGDLS and CDR2 YYNGEE. The CDR3 DNA reads as TGTGCCAGCAGCGCGAATCCGGGACAGGGCTACAATGAGCAGTTCTTC. Translating gives CASSANPGQGYNEQFF.

V usage is TRBV30 and J usage is TRBJ1-6, with TRBD1 matching over 9 bases. This CDR3 spans 14 amino acids. The V gene end was trimmed by 7 bases and the J gene end by 7 bases; junction bases not matched to a gene: 8. Germline V gene lookup returns CDR1 GTSNPN and CDR2 SVGIG (reference sequence). The CDR3 reads CAYKAGTGNSPLHF. As DNA, the CDR3 is TGTGCCTACAAGGCCGGGACAGGGAATTCACCCCTCCACTTT.

V and J are TRBV11-2 and TRBJ1-5, with D tentatively TRBD1 (5 bases). Looked up from germline, CDR1 is SGHAT and CDR2 is FQNNGV. The germline V and J ends were trimmed by 3 bases and 1 base, with 7 bases remaining between them. CDR3 length equals 14 residues. This CDR3 reads CASSLGQSNQPQHF. The CDR3 DNA is TGTGCCAGCAGCTTGGGGCAGAGCAATCAGCCCCAGCATTTT.

The CDR3 region is CASSRTGSTEAFF. The CDR3 nucleotides read TGTGCCAGCAGTAGGACAGGATCCACTGAAGCTTTCTTT. This chain connects TRBV11-3 to TRBJ1-1; 7 positions agree with TRBD1. J gave up 4 bases and V 6 bases, and 5 bases lay outside the gene matches. Germline CDR1 SGHNT, CDR2 YENEEA. The CDR3 extends over 13 amino acids.

V gene TRBV28 combines with J gene TRBJ1-1, with 7 positions matching TRBD1. Germline V lookup: CDR1 MDHEN, CDR2 SYDVKM. After removal of 6 bases from V and 9 bases from J, the junction contained 10 bases not matched to a gene. This CDR3 comprises 13 residues. The CDR3 reads CASRTGTEGQAFF. CDR3 nucleotide sequence: TGTGCCAGCAGGACCGGGACAGAGGGGCAAGCTTTCTTT.

The chain recombines TRBV27 with TRBJ2-4, with TRBD2 matching over 8 bases. V shed 5 bases and J 0 bases; nucleotides not matched to a gene: 12. The V gene's germline CDR1 is MNHEY and CDR2 SMNVEV (reference sequence). This CDR3 is built from 18 residues. The CDR3 DNA reads TGTGCCAGCAGTCCCGACGCCGGGACTAGTTTAGCCAAAAACATTCAGTACTTC. The encoded protein is CASSPDAGTSLAKNIQYF.

This chain links TRBV5-1 with TRBJ1-6; D remains ambiguous. This CDR3 region has 15 residues. V was cut by 0 bases and J by 0 bases, with 4 bases left in between. CDR1 is SGHRS, CDR2 YFSETQ, per germline. The DNA of the CDR3 is TGCGCCAGCAGCTTGGACGGCTCCTATAATTCACCCCTCCACTTT. Residues: CASSLDGSYNSPLHF. Full variable domain (missing parts from reference TRBV5-1 and TRBJ1-6): KAGVTQTPRYLIKTRGQQVTLSCSPISGHRSVSWYQQTPGQGLQFLFEYFSETQRNKGNFPGRFSGRQFSNSRSEMNVSTLELGDSALYLCASSLDGSYNSPLHFGNGTRLTVT.

The V gene is TRBV24-1, the J gene TRBJ2-1; D unresolved. V dropped 5 bases and J dropped 7 bases, with 5 bases sitting between them. The length of the CDR3 is 11 residues. CDR1 is KGHDR, CDR2 SFDVKD, per germline. The CDR3 protein is CATSVSNEQFF. Written as DNA, the CDR3 is TGTGCCACCAGTGTGAGTAATGAGCAGTTCTTC.

V usage is TRBV10-3 and J usage is TRBJ2-5; D may be TRBD1 (5 bases). Germline CDR1 reads ENHRY; CDR2 reads SYGVKD. The CDR3 runs to 13 residues. The V and J ends lost 10 bases and 5 bases respectively, with 17 bases between them. The CDR3, as DNA: TGTGCCACCAAAGGGGCAGGGCATGAGACCCAGTACTTC. This encodes CATKGAGHETQYF.

V and J are TRBV7-7 and TRBJ2-5, with TRBD2 matching over 8 bases. In germline, CDR1 is SSHAT, CDR2 FNYEAQ (reference sequence). Losses at the gene ends were 5 bases for V and 5 bases for J; bases not matched to a gene: 10. There are 15 residues in the CDR3. CDR3 protein: CASSPAARGGETQYF. For the CDR3, the DNA is TGTGCCAGCAGCCCAGCCGCCCGGGGGGGGGAGACCCAGTACTTC.

The genes are TRBV5-4 and TRBJ2-7, with 10 nucleotides matching TRBD1. The germline V gene encodes CDR1 SGHNT and CDR2 YYREEE (reference sequence). With V trimmed by 4 bases and J by 4 bases, 11 bases remained unmatched. This CDR3 comprises 16 residues. In DNA form, the CDR3 reads TGTGCCAGCAGCAAAGCTTTGGGACAGGGGTTGTACGAGCAGTACTTC. As protein: CASSKALGQGLYEQYF. The variable domain in full, with the rest retrieved from reference TRBV5-4 and TRBJ2-7, is ETGVTQSPTHLIKTRGQQVTLRCSSQSGHNTVSWYQQALGQGPQFIFQYYREEENGRGNFPPRFSGLQFPNYSSELNVNALELDDSALYLCASSKALGQGLYEQYFGPGTRLTVT.

The V and J genes are TRBV5-1 and TRBJ2-5; 9 bases are shared with TRBD2. In germline, CDR1 is SGHRS, CDR2 YFSETQ. The CDR3 is 16 residues long. The V and J ends lost 4 bases and 4 bases, in that order; junction bases with no gene match: 11. This CDR3 is CASSPKVLAGTETQYF. CDR3 DNA sequence: TGCGCCAGCAGCCCAAAAGTCCTAGCGGGGACAGAGACCCAGTACTTC.

The V gene is TRBV5-1, the J gene TRBJ2-5; TRBD2 might be the D (5 bases). The V end lost 0 bases, the J end lost 1 base, and 10 bases lay between the germline ends. There are 15 residues in the CDR3. CDR1 is SGHRS and CDR2 is YFSETQ in the germline V gene. The CDR3: CASSLGVGIQETQYF. CDR3 sequence (DNA): TGCGCCAGCAGCTTGGGGGTCGGGATCCAAGAGACCCAGTACTTC. The whole variable domain, filled in from reference TRBV5-1 and TRBJ2-5, reads KAGVTQTPRYLIKTRGQQVTLSCSPISGHRSVSWYQQTPGQGLQFLFEYFSETQRNKGNFPGRFSGRQFSNSRSEMNVSTLELGDSALYLCASSLGVGIQETQYFGPGTRLLVL.

V is TRBV7-6 and J is TRBJ2-5; maybe TRBD1 (6 bases). Per germline, CDR1 SGHVS and CDR2 FNYEAQ. The ends were cut back, 0 bases at V and 4 bases at J, with 18 bases in the middle. This CDR3 comprises 17 residues. The CDR3 DNA reads TGTGCCAGCAGCTTAGCGGGTCCAGCTACAGGGTTAGAGACCCAGTACTTC. Translated: CASSLAGPATGLETQYF.

The genes are TRBV30 and TRBJ1-5, with D uncertain. The germline V and J ends were trimmed by 0 bases and 5 bases, with 8 bases remaining between them. Germline lookup yields CDR1 GTSNPN and CDR2 SVGIG (reference sequence). The CDR3 has 13 residues. CDR3 in amino acids: CAWSVRGHQPQHF. CDR3 coding DNA: TGTGCCTGGAGTGTACGAGGCCATCAGCCCCAGCATTTT.

The chain couples TRBV7-9 to TRBJ1-2, with D possibly matching TRBD1 (6 bases). Trimming removed 0 bases from V and 4 bases from J, with 12 bases in between. Germline values: CDR1 SEHNR, CDR2 FQNEAQ (reference sequence). This CDR3 contains 15 residues. CDR3 sequence: CASSLATGTIYGYTF. CDR3 bases: TGTGCCAGCAGCTTAGCCACCGGGACAATCTATGGCTACACCTTC.

The chain joins TRBV25-1 to TRBJ1-1, with D possibly matching TRBD1 (5 bases). V gave up 8 bases and J gave up 12 bases, with 13 bases separating them. Germline CDR1 reads MGHDK; CDR2 reads SYGVNS. The CDR3 runs to 10 residues. The CDR3 loop reads CASWGGKTFF. In DNA form, the CDR3 reads TGTGCCAGCTGGGGGGGAAAGACTTTCTTT.

The rearrangement uses TRBV4-2 and TRBJ2-5, with D uncertain. This CDR3 region has 13 residues. The germline V and J ends were trimmed by 0 bases and 4 bases, with 6 bases remaining between them. CDR1 and CDR2 from the germline V gene are LGHNA and YNFKEQ. This chain's CDR3 is CASSQDFRETQYF. Here the CDR3 DNA reads TGTGCCAGCAGCCAAGACTTTCGAGAGACCCAGTACTTC.

The chain employs TRBV24-1 and TRBJ1-2, with 9 bases lining up with TRBD1. This CDR3 spans 13 amino acids. CDR1 KGHDR and CDR2 SFDVKD come from the germline V gene. The J segment lost 5 bases and the V segment lost 4 bases, leaving 1 base of the junction unmatched. CDR3 bases: TGTGCCACCAGTGAGGGGACAGGGTATGGCTACACCTTC. Translated: CATSEGTGYGYTF.

This clone was found a few times. The rearrangement joins TRBV10-1 to TRBJ1-5; D perhaps matches TRBD1 (5 bases). The germline V gene encodes CDR1 WNHNN and CDR2 SYGVQD (reference sequence). The V and J ends lost 7 bases and 4 bases respectively, with 17 bases between them. This CDR3 region has 15 residues. The CDR3 region has the DNA TGCGCCAGCATAATTGGACACCCGGCAAATCAGCCCCAGCATTTT. Encoded protein: CASIIGHPANQPQHF.